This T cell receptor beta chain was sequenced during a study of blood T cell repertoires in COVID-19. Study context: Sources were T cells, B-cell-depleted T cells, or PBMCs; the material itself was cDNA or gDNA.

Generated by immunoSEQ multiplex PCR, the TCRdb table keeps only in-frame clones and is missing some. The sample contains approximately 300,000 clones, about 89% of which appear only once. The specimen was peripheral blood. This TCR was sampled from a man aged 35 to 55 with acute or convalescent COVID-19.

CDR3 residues: CASSLKGWNTEAFF. As DNA, the CDR3 is TGTGCCAGCAGCCTTAAGGGGTGGAACACTGAAGCTTTCTTT. The V gene is TRBV11-2, the J gene TRBJ1-1; maybe TRBD1 (5 bases). V lost 5 bases and J lost 1, with 11 bases in between. Germline CDR1 reads SGHAT; CDR2 reads FQNNGV. The CDR3 has 14 residues.